A selection of T cell receptor beta chains follows, all from one sample in a study of Graves' ophthalmopathy and Graves' hyperthyroidism. Via MiXCR, TCRdb re-called the multiplex PCR reads, giving one row per CDR3 protein. Of a few hundred thousand distinct CDR3 sequences listed, about 35% are singletons. The sample comprised peripheral blood or thyroid tissue (not recorded which). These receptors were obtained from an adult man with Graves' hyperthyroidism. Both conserved end residues are part of each CDR3. A D gene is named only where the DNA matches it firmly. Clone size is shown for a subset of rows, as once, few, many or a class of expanded clone.

DNA: TGTGCCAGCAGATTGGGGTTGGGGCAGCCCCAGCATTTT
CDR3: CASRLGLGQPQHF
length: 13
size: NA
V: TRBV6-5
D: NA
J: TRBJ1-5

DNA: TGCAGCAGTGAAGAGGGGGCGAGCTCCTACGAGCAGTACTTC
CDR3: CSSEEGASSYEQYF
length: 14
size: NA
V: TRBV29-1
D: TRBD1
J: TRBJ2-7

DNA: TGTGCCAGCAGTCCCAGGGTAGAGAGCTCACCCCTCCACTTT
CDR3: CASSPRVESSPLHF
length: 14
size: many
V: TRBV6-5
D: NA
J: TRBJ1-6

DNA: TGCGCCAACAGTGATGTTCCGTATACCGGGGAGCTGTTTTTT
CDR3: CANSDVPYTGELFF
length: 14
size: NA
V: TRBV10-1
D: NA
J: TRBJ2-2

DNA: TGCAGTGCTAGAGATCGGGGGACAACCTACGAGCAGTACTTC
CDR3: CSARDRGTTYEQYF
length: 14
size: NA
V: TRBV20-1
D: NA
J: TRBJ2-7

DNA: TGTGCCAGCAGTTACAGGCAAGAGACCCAGTACTTC
CDR3: CASSYRQETQYF
length: 12
size: many
V: TRBV6-5
D: NA
J: TRBJ2-5

DNA: TGCAGTGCTAGAGACGTGGCAGGGGGTGCGGGCTATGGCTACACCTTC
CDR3: CSARDVAGGAGYGYTF
length: 16
size: many
V: TRBV20-1
D: TRBD1
J: TRBJ1-2

DNA: TGCAGCGTCGCCAGGGGGGTCGGCGGGGAGCTGTTTTTT
CDR3: CSVARGVGGELFF
length: 13
size: NA
V: TRBV29-1
D: NA
J: TRBJ2-2

DNA: TGTGCCAGCAGAACTAAACAGGGCAGTTGGCAAGAGACCCAGTACTTC
CDR3: CASRTKQGSWQETQYF
length: 16
size: few
V: TRBV27
D: NA
J: TRBJ2-5

DNA: TGTGCCATCAGTGGTGAGACGGACAACACCGGGGGCGAGACCCAGTACTTC
CDR3: CAISGETDNTGGETQYF
length: 17
size: NA
V: TRBV10-3
D: NA
J: TRBJ2-5

DNA: TGTGCCAGCAGTACACCGGACGGAATTCAAGAGACCCAGTACTTC
CDR3: CASSTPDGIQETQYF
length: 15
size: NA
V: TRBV28
D: NA
J: TRBJ2-5

DNA: TGCGCCAGCAGTCATTCGGGGCGTATGCTAACAGATACGCAGTATTTT
CDR3: CASSHSGRMLTDTQYF
length: 16
size: NA
V: TRBV4-1
D: NA
J: TRBJ2-3

DNA: TGTGCCAGCAGTGAAGTAGGGAACGAGCAGTACTTC
CDR3: CASSEVGNEQYF
length: 12
size: few
V: TRBV2
D: NA
J: TRBJ2-7

DNA: TGTGCCAGCAGCTTAAGGTTTGACAGGGGGTTAGCTGAAACTTTCTTT
CDR3: CASSLRFDRGLAETFF
length: 16
size: NA
V: TRBV7-9
D: TRBD1
J: TRBJ1-1

DNA: TGCAGTGCTAGAGATCAAAGACCCTTGAACACTGAAGCTTTCTTT
CDR3: CSARDQRPLNTEAFF
length: 15
size: many
V: TRBV20-1
D: NA
J: TRBJ1-1

DNA: TGCAGCGTTGGGACCGGCGGTGGAAACACCATATATTTT
CDR3: CSVGTGGGNTIYF
length: 13
size: many
V: TRBV29-1
D: NA
J: TRBJ1-3

DNA: TGTGCCACCTCTAGCCACGGATACGAGCAGTACTTC
CDR3: CATSSHGYEQYF
length: 12
size: few
V: TRBV15
D: NA
J: TRBJ2-7

DNA: TGTGCCAGCAGGTCAGGGGGACCCTATAAGCAGTACTTC
CDR3: CASRSGGPYKQYF
length: 13
size: NA
V: TRBV12-3/TRBV12-4
D: TRBD1
J: TRBJ2-7

DNA: TGTGCCAGTAGTCTCCATGGGCAGGGGAGCTCCTACGAGCAGTACTTC
CDR3: CASSLHGQGSSYEQYF
length: 16
size: many
V: TRBV19
D: NA
J: TRBJ2-7